Below are 14 T cell receptor beta chains sequenced from a single sample in a study of identifying expanded T cells in peripheral blood. Produced via immunoSEQ multiplex PCR; TCRdb's table is partial and in-frame only. Here the sample spans about 110,000 clones, 88% being singletons. The sample comprised blood. The receptors shown here come from a person between 18 and 75 years old in good health.

This clone was seen only once. This sequence joins TRBV9 and TRBJ2-5; 7 bases agree with TRBD1. The CDR3 sequence is 16 residues long. V was pared by 0 bases and J by 3 bases, with 8 bases of the junction left unmatched. Germline loops: CDR1 SGDLS, CDR2 YYNGEE. The CDR3 DNA is TGTGCCAGCAGCGTAGCTGGACGGACAGGCGAAGAGACCCAGTACTTC. Its translation: CASSVAGRTGEETQYF.

J is TRBJ2-5 and V is TRBV28; 8 nucleotides line up with TRBD2. The CDR3 totals 16 residues. Germline V gives CDR1 MDHEN, CDR2 SYDVKM. V trimming: 2 bases; J trimming: 0 bases; junction bases outside the gene matches: 5. CDR3 nucleotides: TGTGCCAGCAGTTTAGGCGGCGGGAGGTACCAAGAGACCCAGTACTTC. Translated: CASSLGGGRYQETQYF.

This chain uses TRBV6-6 with TRBJ1-2; D is unresolved. The CDR3 spans 12 residues. Trimming left V 6 bases short and J 2 bases short, with 7 bases between. The germline CDR1 and CDR2 sequences are MNHNY and SVGAGI (reference sequence). Written as DNA, the CDR3 is TGTGCCAGCAGGGGAGAGAACTATGGCTACACCTTC. It yields the protein CASRGENYGYTF.

This rearrangement joins TRBV19 to TRBJ1-1; 9 bases map to TRBD1. In germline, CDR1 is LNHDA, CDR2 SQIVND (reference sequence). Trimming removed 5 bases from V and 4 bases from J; junction bases left unmatched: 8. The CDR3 length is 15 residues. CDR3 amino acids: CASSGRTGEGTEAFF. The CDR3 DNA follows: TGTGCCAGTAGTGGGAGGACAGGGGAGGGCACTGAAGCTTTCTTT.

The V gene is TRBV9, the J gene TRBJ2-3; D possibly corresponds to TRBD1 (5 bases). Trimming shortened V by 0 bases and J by 4 bases, and 12 bases separated the two germline ends. CDR1 and CDR2 (germline): SGDLS, YYNGEE. The CDR3 totals 15 residues. The CDR3 here is CASSVVGVSADTQYF. Written as DNA, the CDR3 is TGTGCCAGCAGCGTAGTAGGGGTGTCGGCAGATACGCAGTATTTT.

The chain joins TRBV18 to TRBJ2-7, with unresolved D. The germline V and J ends were trimmed by 0 bases and 7 bases, with 13 bases remaining between them. Germline CDR1 KGHSH, CDR2 LQKENI. The CDR3 contains 14 residues. CDR3 sequence reads: CASSPPVLLGEQYF. In DNA, the CDR3 is TGTGCCAGCTCACCACCGGTCCTCCTGGGAGAGCAGTACTTC. Full variable domain (missing parts from reference TRBV18 and TRBJ2-7): NAGVMQNPRHLVRRRGQEARLRCSPMKGHSHVYWYRQLPEEGLKFMVYLQKENIIDESGMPKERFSAEFPKEGPSILRIQQVVRGDSAAYFCASSPPVLLGEQYFGPGTRLTVT.

The gene calls are TRBV6-6 and TRBJ1-1; D is unclear. Germline V CDR1 and CDR2: MNHNY, SVGAGI (reference sequence). Trimming removed 5 bases from V and 1 base from J, with 8 bases in between. The CDR3 has 13 amino acids. The CDR3 here is CASSLGSNTEAFF. CDR3 nucleotides: TGTGCCAGCAGTCTAGGTTCGAACACTGAAGCTTTCTTT.

V usage is TRBV5-1 and J usage is TRBJ1-1; TRBD1 might be the D (6 bases). CDR3 length: 15 amino acids. Germline CDR1 reads SGHRS; CDR2 reads YFSETQ. Between the trimmed V and J ends, which lost 3 bases and 7 bases, there was a span of 19 bases. The CDR3 bases are TGCGCCAGCAGCTCGACGGGGGGCGAAATAATTGAAGCTTTCTTT. Its protein product is CASSSTGGEIIEAFF.

The table lists this clone with a count of one. The CDR3 DNA reads as TGCGCCAGCAGCCAAGATTTAGCAGGGAAGAGGGAGACCCAGTACTTC. Translated: CASSQDLAGKRETQYF. The chain uses TRBV4-3 and TRBJ2-5; possibly TRBD1 for D (5 bases). CDR3 length equals 16 residues. Germline-derived CDR1 and CDR2 are LGHNA and YSLEER. Trimming removed 0 bases at V and 5 bases at J, with 16 bases between.

The chain uses TRBV7-2 and TRBJ1-2; 12 bases map to TRBD1. V lost 4 bases, J lost 4 bases, and 10 bases stayed unmatched. Germline V CDR1 and CDR2: SGHTA, FQGNSA. CDR3 length equals 17 residues. This CDR3 reads CASSSSGTGGATYGYTF. DNA for the CDR3: TGTGCCAGCAGCTCATCCGGGACAGGGGGCGCCACCTATGGCTACACCTTC.

This rearrangement joins TRBV9 to TRBJ2-7, with D possibly TRBD2 on 5 matching bases. The CDR3 loop spans 13 amino acids. Trimming took off 1 base at V and 7 bases at J, with 12 bases between the two ends. Germline V gives CDR1 SGDLS, CDR2 YYNGEE. CDR3 sequence: CASSVWVSGEQYF. The CDR3 DNA sequence: TGTGCCAGCAGCGTATGGGTTTCGGGGGAGCAGTACTTC.

This clone was picked up one time. The CDR3 sequence is CASSLGGSQYF. CDR3 in DNA: TGTGCCAGCAGCTTAGGGGGGAGCCAGTACTTC. This chain joins TRBV13 and TRBJ2-5; possibly TRBD2 for D (5 bases). Trimming removed 0 bases at V and 10 bases at J, with 6 bases between. CDR1 and CDR2 (germline): PRHDT, FYEKMQ (reference sequence). This CDR3 is built from 11 residues.

This rearrangement joins TRBV27 to TRBJ1-3; 9 bases agree with TRBD1. This CDR3 spans 15 amino acids. V dropped 5 bases and J dropped 5; count of bases not matched to a gene: 7. The germline V gene encodes CDR1 MNHEY and CDR2 SMNVEV (reference sequence). CDR3 DNA: TGTGCCAGCAGTGCTACCGGGACAGGGAGAAACACCATATATTTT. Translated: CASSATGTGRNTIYF.

This chain links TRBV5-4 with TRBJ1-1, with a tentative D call TRBD1 (5 bases). The germline V gene has CDR1 SGHNT and CDR2 YYREEE (reference sequence). V shed 2 bases and J shed 12 bases, with 17 bases lying between them. CDR3 length: 13 amino acids. The CDR3 loop is CASSFFLREDTFF. The CDR3 DNA reads TGTGCCAGCAGCTTTTTTCTCAGGGAGGACACTTTCTTT.